Below are 11 T cell receptor beta chains sequenced from a single sample in a study of shared clonotypes between healthy human individuals. As defined, naive CD8 cells were CD45RO-negative and positively selected for CCR7, with terminally differentiated effector memory CD45RA+ cells excluded. Only in-frame clones appear in the TCRdb table, and some are missing; sequencing was by immunoSEQ multiplex PCR. This table holds about 2 million clones, 85% to 95% found once. What was sequenced was naive CD8+ T cells sorted from blood. These receptors were obtained from a man between 18 and 29 years old in good health.

This chain links TRBV9 with TRBJ2-2; TRBD2 is a possible D gene (6 bases). Trimming cost V 4 bases and J 7 bases, with 17 bases left between them. This CDR3 has 15 amino acids. Looked up from germline, CDR1 is SGDLS and CDR2 is YYNGEE. CDR3 loop: CASSLLGGMDGELFF. CDR3 nucleotide sequence: TGTGCCAGCAGCCTCCTCGGAGGGATGGACGGGGAGCTGTTTTTT.

The J gene is TRBJ2-7, the V gene TRBV4-3; D possibly corresponds to TRBD2 (6 bases). Germline V gene lookup returns CDR1 LGHNA and CDR2 YSLEER. This CDR3 contains 14 residues. V dropped 1 base and J dropped 7 bases, with 14 bases sitting between them. CDR3: CASSQVGGMGEQYF. CDR3 coding DNA: TGCGCCAGCAGCCAAGTAGGAGGGATGGGGGAGCAGTACTTC.

CDR3 region: CASSESGTEAFF. In DNA form, the CDR3 reads TGTGCCAGCAGCGAGAGTGGGACTGAAGCTTTCTTT. This chain joins TRBV14 and TRBJ1-1; D gene uncertain. The V end lost 5 bases, the J end lost 5 bases, and 9 bases lay between the germline ends. CDR3 length equals 12 residues. The V gene's germline CDR1 is SGHDN and CDR2 FVKESK.

The gene calls are TRBV7-8 and TRBJ2-7; no definite D call. Germline assignment: CDR1 SGHVS and CDR2 FQNEAQ. V lost 3 bases to trimming and J lost 3 bases, with 9 bases between them. CDR3 length equals 13 residues. The CDR3: CASSFRVVYEQYF. DNA for the CDR3: TGTGCCAGCAGCTTTAGGGTGGTCTACGAGCAGTACTTC.

Remarks on this clone: Other DNA variants within this sample encode the same CDR3. The V call is TRBV27, the J call TRBJ1-5; no definite D call. Germline values: CDR1 MNHEY, CDR2 SMNVEV (reference sequence). V shed 4 bases and J shed 1 base, with 5 bases lying between them. The CDR3 spans 13 residues. The DNA for the CDR3 is TGTGCCAGCAGTTCGATCAGCAATCAGCCCCAGCATTTT. Translation gives CASSSISNQPQHF.

The chain uses TRBV6-1 and TRBJ2-7, with a tentative D call TRBD1 (6 bases). The ends were cut back, 7 bases at V and 5 bases at J, with 9 bases in the middle. Looked up from germline, CDR1 is MNHNS and CDR2 is SASEGT. The CDR3 sequence is 11 residues long. CDR3 sequence (DNA): TGTGCCAGCAAACAGGGCCACGAGCAGTACTTC. Encoded protein: CASKQGHEQYF.

Concerning this clone: One end of the junction does not line up with germline, which may come from a read error. V usage is TRBV7-9 and J usage is TRBJ1-3, with a tentative D call TRBD1 (6 bases). The CDR3 has 14 amino acids. Germline values: CDR1 SEHNR, CDR2 FQNEAQ (reference sequence). The CDR3: CASTHITTPGQGNF. Written as DNA, the CDR3 is TGTGCCAGCACCCACATTACAACGCCCGGGCAGGGGAATTTT. The entire variable domain, with the rest obtained from reference TRBV7-9 and TRBJ1-3, is as follows: DTGVSQNPRHKITKRGQNVTFRCDPISEHNRLYWYRQTLGQGPEFLTYFQNEAQLEKSRLLSDRFSAERPKGSFSTLEIQRTEQGDSAMYLCASTHITTPGQGNFGEGSWLTVV.

This chain links TRBV19 with TRBJ2-3; D remains ambiguous. The CDR3 covers 12 residues. Trimming pared 5 bases from V and 0 bases from J, leaving 3 bases between. Per germline, CDR1 LNHDA and CDR2 SQIVND (reference sequence). CDR3 sequence (DNA): TGTGCCAGTAGTGACAGCACAGATACGCAGTATTTT. Amino acids: CASSDSTDTQYF.

CDR3 loop: CAWKFGGSGNTIYF. The CDR3 DNA follows: TGTGCCTGGAAGTTCGGAGGCTCTGGAAACACCATATATTTT. V is TRBV30 and J is TRBJ1-3; D call uncertain. CDR1 and CDR2 (germline): GTSNPN, SVGIG (reference sequence). The CDR3 spans 14 residues. V lost 4 bases to trimming and J lost 0 bases, with 10 bases between them.

The chain employs TRBV7-9 and TRBJ1-6; D is ambiguous. V was cut by 4 bases and J by 3 bases, with 16 bases left in between. The CDR3 is 17 amino acids. Germline V lookup: CDR1 SEHNR, CDR2 FQNEAQ (reference sequence). The CDR3 sequence is CASSSRQQSFYNSPLHF. Written as DNA, the CDR3 is TGTGCCAGCAGCTCCAGACAACAGTCTTTCTATAATTCACCCCTCCACTTT.

This chain joins TRBV6-5 and TRBJ2-1; 8 nucleotides agree with TRBD1. Germline lookup yields CDR1 MNHEY and CDR2 SVGAGI. The junction had 7 bases not matched to a gene; V was cut back by 5 bases and J by 7 bases. CDR3 length: 14 amino acids. CDR3: CASSLYNRGNEQFF. The DNA for the CDR3 is TGTGCCAGCAGTCTATACAACAGGGGGAATGAGCAGTTCTTC.